This entry features one T cell receptor beta chain sequence. This specimen belongs to a study of blood T cell repertoires in COVID-19. Study in general: In each case, the material was cDNA or gDNA derived from T cells, B-cell-depleted T cells, or PBMCs.

Living in 24 US areas, the participants were between 18 and 89 years of age. Self-reported history from a screening survey and questionnaire set each donor's cohort. CDR1 and CDR2 (germline): MDHEN, SYDVKM. V trimming: 3 bases; J trimming: 4 bases; junction bases outside the gene matches: 9. This CDR3 region has 15 residues. The table came from immunoSEQ multiplex PCR; TCRdb's copy has only in-frame clones and leaves some out. The repertoire holds 300,000 to 350,000 clones, with approximately 88% as singletons. The clonotype was recovered from a man aged 30 to 45 who had recovered from COVID-19. What was sequenced was PBMCs or T cells enriched from blood (not recorded which). The chain combines TRBV28 with TRBJ2-7; 7 bases map to TRBD1. The CDR3 bases are TGTGCCAGCAGTTTCCTTAGAACAGGGGTATACGAGCAGTACTTC. As protein: CASSFLRTGVYEQYF.